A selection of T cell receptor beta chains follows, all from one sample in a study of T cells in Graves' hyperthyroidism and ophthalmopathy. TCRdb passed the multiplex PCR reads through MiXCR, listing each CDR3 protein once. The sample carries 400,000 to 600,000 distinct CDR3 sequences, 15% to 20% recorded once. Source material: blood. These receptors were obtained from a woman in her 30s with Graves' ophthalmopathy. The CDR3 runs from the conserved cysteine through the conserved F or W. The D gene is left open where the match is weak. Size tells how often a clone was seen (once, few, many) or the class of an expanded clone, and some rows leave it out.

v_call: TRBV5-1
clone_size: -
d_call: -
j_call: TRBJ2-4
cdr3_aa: CASSLAGGAGIQYF
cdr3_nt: TGCGCCAGCAGCTTGGCTGGCGGGGCGGGCATTCAGTACTTC

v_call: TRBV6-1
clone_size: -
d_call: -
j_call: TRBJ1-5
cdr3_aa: CASSRGGRNQPQHF
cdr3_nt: TGTGCCAGCAGCCGAGGGGGGCGCAATCAGCCCCAGCATTTT

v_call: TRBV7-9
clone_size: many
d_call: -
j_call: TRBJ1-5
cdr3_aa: CASSIGPRNQPQHF
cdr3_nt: TGTGCCAGCAGCATCGGACCGAGGAATCAGCCCCAGCATTTT

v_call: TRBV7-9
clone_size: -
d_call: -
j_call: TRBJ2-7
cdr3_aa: CASSFAGLPQEQYF
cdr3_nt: TGTGCCAGCAGCTTCGCAGGACTGCCCCAAGAGCAGTACTTC

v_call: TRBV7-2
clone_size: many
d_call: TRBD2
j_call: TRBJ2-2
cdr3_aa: CASTIHGREGELFF
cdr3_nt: TGTGCCAGCACCATACACGGGAGGGAAGGGGAGCTGTTTTTT

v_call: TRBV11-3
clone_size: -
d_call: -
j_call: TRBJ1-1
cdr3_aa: CASSLQKDTEAFF
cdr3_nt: TGTGCCAGCAGCCTTCAAAAGGACACTGAAGCTTTCTTT

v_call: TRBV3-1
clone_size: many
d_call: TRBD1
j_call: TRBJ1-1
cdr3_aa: CASSQSNRGMNTEAFF
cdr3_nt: TGTGCCAGCAGCCAATCGAACAGGGGGATGAACACTGAAGCTTTCTTT

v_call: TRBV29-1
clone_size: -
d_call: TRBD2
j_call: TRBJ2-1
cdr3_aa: CSVEGLAGGVEQFF
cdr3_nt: TGCAGCGTCGAAGGACTAGCGGGAGGGGTTGAGCAGTTCTTC

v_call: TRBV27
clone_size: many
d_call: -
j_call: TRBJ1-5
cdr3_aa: CASSLRGINQPQHF
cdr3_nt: TGTGCCAGCAGTTTACGGGGGATCAATCAGCCCCAGCATTTT

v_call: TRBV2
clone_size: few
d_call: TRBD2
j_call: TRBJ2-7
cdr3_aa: CASKAATSGYEQYF
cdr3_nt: TGTGCCAGCAAGGCAGCGACTAGCGGATACGAGCAGTACTTC

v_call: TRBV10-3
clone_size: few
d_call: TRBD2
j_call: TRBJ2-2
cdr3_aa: CAISGTSGNAGELFF
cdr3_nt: TGTGCCATCAGTGGGACTAGCGGGAATGCCGGGGAGCTGTTTTTT

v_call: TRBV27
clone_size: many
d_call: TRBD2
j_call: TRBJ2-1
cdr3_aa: CASSLRTSGSVEQFF
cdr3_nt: TGTGCCAGCAGTTTACGGACTAGCGGGAGTGTAGAGCAGTTCTTC

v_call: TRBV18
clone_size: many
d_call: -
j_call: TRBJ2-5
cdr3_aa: CASSLARDQETQYF
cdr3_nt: TGTGCCAGCTCACTGGCCCGGGACCAAGAGACCCAGTACTTC

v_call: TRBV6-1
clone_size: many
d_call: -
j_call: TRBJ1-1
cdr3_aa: CASSEALGRGKTEAFF
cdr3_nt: TGTGCCAGCAGTGAAGCGCTCGGCAGGGGAAAGACTGAAGCTTTCTTT

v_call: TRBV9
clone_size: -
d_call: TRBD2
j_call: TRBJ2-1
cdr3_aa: CASSARGLAGHNERFF
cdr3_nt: TGTGCCAGCAGCGCCAGAGGACTAGCGGGACACAATGAGCGGTTCTTC

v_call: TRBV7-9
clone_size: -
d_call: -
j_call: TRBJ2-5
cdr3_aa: CASSLGARRETQYF
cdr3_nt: TGTGCCAGCAGCTTAGGAGCCCGACGAGAGACCCAGTACTTC

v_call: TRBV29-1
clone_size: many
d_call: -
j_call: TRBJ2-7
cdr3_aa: CSVRIHVAEKMVYEQYF
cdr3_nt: TGCAGCGTTCGGATTCATGTAGCGGAGAAAATGGTGTACGAGCAGTACTTC

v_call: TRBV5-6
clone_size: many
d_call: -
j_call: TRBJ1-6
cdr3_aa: CASSERQTSGSYNSPLHF
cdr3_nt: TGTGCCAGCAGCGAAAGACAGACGTCGGGCTCCTATAATTCACCCCTCCACTTT

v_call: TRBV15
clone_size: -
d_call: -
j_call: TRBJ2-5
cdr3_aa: CATSRDNPSQETQYF
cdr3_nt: TGTGCCACCAGCAGAGATAACCCTAGCCAAGAGACCCAGTACTTC

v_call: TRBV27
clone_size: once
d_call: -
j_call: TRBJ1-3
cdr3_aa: CASSRRFMAGNTIYF
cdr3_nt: TGTGCCAGCAGTCGGAGGTTTATGGCTGGAAACACCATATATTTT

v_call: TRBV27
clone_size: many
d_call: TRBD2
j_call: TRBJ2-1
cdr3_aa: CASSPGTSKDNEQFF
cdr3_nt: TGTGCCAGCAGTCCCGGGACTAGCAAAGACAATGAGCAGTTCTTC

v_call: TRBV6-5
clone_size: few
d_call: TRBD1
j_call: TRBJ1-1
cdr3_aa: CASSNSEYRGHTRAFF
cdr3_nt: TGTGCCAGCAGTAACTCGGAGTACAGGGGCCACACAAGGGCTTTCTTT

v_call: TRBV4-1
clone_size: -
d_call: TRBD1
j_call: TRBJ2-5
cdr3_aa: CAGARGQETQYF
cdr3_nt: TGCGCCGGAGCGAGGGGGCAGGAGACCCAGTACTTC

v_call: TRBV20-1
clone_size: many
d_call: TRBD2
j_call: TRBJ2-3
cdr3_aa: CSAASGRASWQYF
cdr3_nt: TGCAGTGCGGCGAGCGGGAGGGCTTCATGGCAGTATTTT

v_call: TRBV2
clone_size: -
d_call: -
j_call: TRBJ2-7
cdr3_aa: CASREYTDPYEQYF
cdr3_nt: TGTGCCAGCAGAGAATACACCGACCCCTACGAGCAGTACTTC

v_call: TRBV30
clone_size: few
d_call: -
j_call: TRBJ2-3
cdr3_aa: CAWRTAGTDTQYF
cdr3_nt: TGTGCCTGGAGGACTGCGGGCACAGATACGCAGTATTTT

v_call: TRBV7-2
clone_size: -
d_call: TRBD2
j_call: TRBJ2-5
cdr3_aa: CASSLNLAGGTQETQYF
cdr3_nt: TGTGCCAGCAGCCTAAATCTAGCGGGAGGGACCCAAGAGACCCAGTACTTC

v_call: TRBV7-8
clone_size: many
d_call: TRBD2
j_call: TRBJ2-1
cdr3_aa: CASSPLAGGPVEQFF
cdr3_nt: TGTGCCAGCAGCCCCCTAGCGGGAGGGCCCGTTGAGCAGTTCTTC

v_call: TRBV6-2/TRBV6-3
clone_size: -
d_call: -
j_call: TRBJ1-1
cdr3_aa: CASSFSDGGEAFF
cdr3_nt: TGTGCCAGCAGTTTTAGTGATGGCGGCGAAGCTTTCTTT

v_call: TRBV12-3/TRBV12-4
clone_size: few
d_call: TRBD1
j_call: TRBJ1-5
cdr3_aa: CASSLGQGAGNQPQHF
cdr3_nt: TGTGCCAGCAGTTTAGGACAGGGGGCTGGCAATCAGCCCCAGCATTTT

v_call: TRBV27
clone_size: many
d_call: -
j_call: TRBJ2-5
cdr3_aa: CASSPQSMETQYF
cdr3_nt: TGTGCCAGCAGTCCCCAGTCCATGGAGACCCAGTACTTC